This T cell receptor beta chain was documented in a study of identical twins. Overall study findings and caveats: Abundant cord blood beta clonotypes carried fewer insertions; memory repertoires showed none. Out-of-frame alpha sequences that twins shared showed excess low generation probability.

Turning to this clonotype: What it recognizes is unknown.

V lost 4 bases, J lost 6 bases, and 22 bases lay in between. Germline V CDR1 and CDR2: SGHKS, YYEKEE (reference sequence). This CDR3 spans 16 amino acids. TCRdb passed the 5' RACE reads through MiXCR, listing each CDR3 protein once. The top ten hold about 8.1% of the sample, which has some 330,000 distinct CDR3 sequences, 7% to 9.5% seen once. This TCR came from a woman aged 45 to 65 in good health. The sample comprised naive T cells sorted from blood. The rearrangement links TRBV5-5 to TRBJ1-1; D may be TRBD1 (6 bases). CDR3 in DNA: TGTGCCAGCAGCCCAAGTACAGGGACTTTGTCGGCTGAAGCTTTCTTT. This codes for CASSPSTGTLSAEAFF.